The 23 T cell receptor beta chains listed next were all sequenced from one sample in a study of T cells after yellow fever vaccination (dated by TCRdb to the late 2010s). Sample treatment or condition, as interpreted from the label and publication: live attenuated yellow fever vaccine strain. The library came from 5' RACE. The reads were generated on an Illumina HiSeq 2500. In-frame beta chains were kept once TCRdb had trimmed the public reads at Q25 with fastp and called clones with MiXCR. Each CDR3 protein appears once, grouped with its most common genes and DNA. Recorded for this sample are about 300,000 distinct CDR3 sequences; 6.5% to 8.5% of them occurred a single time. The ten biggest clones cover around 17% of the sample. The sample consisted of PBMCs, taken 35 to 50 days after the first yellow fever vaccination. All receptors come from a man younger than 35 who received the YFV17D yellow fever vaccine.

There are a few counts of this clonotype. V gene TRBV5-1 combines with J gene TRBJ2-1, with 11 positions matching TRBD2. In germline, CDR1 is SGHRS, CDR2 YFSETQ. With V trimmed by 5 bases and J by 1 base, 5 bases remained unmatched. The CDR3 covers 16 residues. The CDR3, as DNA: TGCGCCAGCAGGGCCACTAGCGGGGGTTCCTACAATGAGCAGTTCTTC. Its translation: CASRATSGGSYNEQFF.

This clonotype appeared a few times. The chain employs TRBV7-9 and TRBJ2-4; weak D call: TRBD2 (6 bases). The V end lost 4 bases, the J end lost 0 bases, and 10 bases lay between the germline ends. The CDR3 totals 15 residues. The germline gives CDR1 SEHNR, CDR2 FQNEAQ (reference sequence). DNA of the CDR3: TGTGCCAGCAGCTCCCCGGGGGTAGCCAAAAACATTCAGTACTTC. This translates into CASSSPGVAKNIQYF.

This clonotype was picked up many times. The chain carries TRBV5-1 and TRBJ2-5; TRBD1 matches 10 bases. Trimming cost V 4 bases and J 5 bases; bases outside gene matches: 8. This CDR3 contains 15 residues. Looked up from germline, CDR1 is SGHRS and CDR2 is YFSETQ. This CDR3 is CASSGQGGNLETQYF. The CDR3 DNA reads TGCGCCAGCAGCGGACAGGGGGGAAATTTGGAGACCCAGTACTTC. The entire variable domain, with the rest obtained from reference TRBV5-1 and TRBJ2-5, is as follows: KAGVTQTPRYLIKTRGQQVTLSCSPISGHRSVSWYQQTPGQGLQFLFEYFSETQRNKGNFPGRFSGRQFSNSRSEMNVSTLELGDSALYLCASSGQGGNLETQYFGPGTRLLVL.

In this sample, this clonotype turned up a few times. The germline gene is not matched at one end of the junction; a read error may be the cause. The V call is TRBV6-2 or TRBV6-3, the J call TRBJ2-7; D is perhaps TRBD2 (5 bases). Germline CDR1 is MNHEY and CDR2 is SVGEGT. The CDR3 has 14 residues. DNA of the CDR3: TGTGCCAGCAGCTACTTCGGCGGGTCCTACGAGCAGTACTTC. Its translation: CASSYFGGSYEQYF.

The chain has TRBV3-1 and TRBJ1-1; no definite D call. CDR1 is LGHDT and CDR2 is YNNKEL in the germline V gene (reference sequence). The V end lost 1 base, the J end lost 5 bases, and 8 bases lay between the germline ends. This CDR3 is built from 13 residues. The CDR3 reads CASSQVYGTEAFF. DNA for the CDR3: TGTGCCAGCAGCCAAGTGTACGGGACTGAAGCTTTCTTT.

This sequence joins TRBV19 and TRBJ1-1; no reliable D call. CDR3 length: 12 residues. Trimming pared 4 bases from V and 8 bases from J, leaving 11 bases between. CDR1 LNHDA and CDR2 SQIVND come from the germline V gene (reference sequence). The CDR3 sequence is CASSNTAVEAFF. CDR3 in DNA: TGTGCCAGTAGTAATACAGCGGTGGAAGCTTTCTTT.

This clonotype occurred a few times. The chain links TRBV10-2 to TRBJ2-7; 9 nucleotides agree with TRBD2. The CDR3 runs to 14 residues. The V gene's germline CDR1 is WSHSY and CDR2 SAAADI. The trim removed 7 bases at V and 6 bases at J, leaving 10 bases unmatched. CDR3 sequence: CASTPNPGLAEQYV. CDR3 nucleotides: TGCGCCAGCACCCCTAACCCGGGACTAGCCGAGCAGTACGTC.

This chain links TRBV11-2 with TRBJ2-1, with D hard to call. Germline CDR1 reads SGHAT; CDR2 reads FQNNGV. The CDR3 length is 12 residues. V shed 4 bases and J shed 6 bases, with 7 bases lying between them. CDR3 coding DNA: TGTGCCAGCAGCTCCACACCCAATGAGCAGTTCTTC. Amino acid sequence: CASSSTPNEQFF.

The genes are TRBV18 and TRBJ1-6; D is uncertain. V was cut by 2 bases and J by 8 bases, with 10 bases left in between. This CDR3 region has 14 residues. Germline CDR1 KGHSH, CDR2 LQKENI. This chain's CDR3 is CASSPGGLDSPLHF. DNA for the CDR3: TGTGCCAGCTCACCAGGAGGCCTGGATTCACCCCTCCACTTT. Full variable domain (rest looked up from reference TRBV18 and TRBJ1-6): NAGVMQNPRHLVRRRGQEARLRCSPMKGHSHVYWYRQLPEEGLKFMVYLQKENIIDESGMPKERFSAEFPKEGPSILRIQQVVRGDSAAYFCASSPGGLDSPLHFGNGTRLTVT.

This clonotype occurred a few times. The V and J genes are TRBV6-2 or TRBV6-3 and TRBJ2-5, with 8 bases identical to TRBD2. Germline loops: CDR1 MNHEY, CDR2 SVGEGT. Trimming at V came to 6 bases and at J to 2 bases, leaving 2 bases not matched to a gene. This CDR3 contains 13 residues. CDR3 region: CASRTSAQETQYF. CDR3 DNA sequence: TGTGCCAGCAGGACTAGCGCACAAGAGACCCAGTACTTC.

The V call is TRBV4-3, the J call TRBJ2-3, with 13 bases identical to TRBD2. CDR1 and CDR2 (germline): LGHNA, YSLEER. The CDR3 extends over 17 amino acids. Losses at the gene ends were 1 base for V and 2 bases for J; bases not matched to a gene: 3. For the CDR3, the DNA is TGCGCCAGCAGCCAAGCCGGGACTAGCGGGAACACAGATACGCAGTATTTT. Amino acid sequence: CASSQAGTSGNTDTQYF.

This chain links TRBV11-2 with TRBJ1-1; TRBD1 agrees at 11 bases. J gave up 1 base and V 1 base, and 8 bases lay outside the gene matches. The CDR3 spans 18 residues. In germline, CDR1 is SGHAT, CDR2 FQNNGV. The CDR3 protein is CASSLVGRTGGKNTEAFF. Here the CDR3 DNA reads TGTGCCAGCAGCTTAGTAGGGCGGACAGGGGGCAAGAACACTGAAGCTTTCTTT.

The table lists this clonotype with a few counts. V and J are TRBV4-1 and TRBJ1-5; D not resolved. The V and J ends lost 2 bases and 7 bases respectively, with 9 bases between them. Germline V gene sequence: CDR1 MGHRA, CDR2 YSYEKL. The length of the CDR3 is 13 residues. CDR3 nucleotides: TGCGCCAGCAGCCAATGGCTCTCGCAGCCCCAGCATTTT. Encoded protein: CASSQWLSQPQHF.

This clonotype was observed a few times. The CDR3 reads CASSIGPSGQETQYF. The CDR3 DNA sequence: TGTGCCAGTAGTATAGGCCCGAGTGGGCAAGAGACCCAGTACTTC. The rearrangement joins TRBV19 to TRBJ2-5; D gene uncertain. Deletions cut 1 base from V and 2 bases from J, with 11 bases between. CDR3 length equals 15 residues. CDR1 and CDR2 from the germline V gene are LNHDA and SQIVND (reference sequence).

In this sample, this clonotype turned up a few times. The chain employs TRBV18 and TRBJ2-5, with a possible D match to TRBD2 (6 bases). CDR1 KGHSH and CDR2 LQKENI come from the germline V gene. The CDR3 has 12 amino acids. V gave up 4 bases and J gave up 4 bases, with 7 bases separating them. The CDR3 here is CASSRAGETQYF. The DNA of the CDR3 is TGTGCCAGCTCACGAGCGGGAGAGACCCAGTACTTC.

The chain links TRBV10-2 to TRBJ1-6; 8 bases are a match to TRBD1. Looked up from germline, CDR1 is WSHSY and CDR2 is SAAADI. After removal of 7 bases from V and 8 bases from J, the junction contained 19 bases not matched to a gene. The CDR3 extends over 18 amino acids. The CDR3 sequence is CASTEPGQGPGLDSPLHF. The CDR3 DNA is TGCGCCAGCACCGAGCCAGGACAGGGTCCGGGTTTGGATTCACCCCTCCACTTT.

This clonotype was picked up a small number of times. The J gene is TRBJ2-5, the V gene TRBV12-3 or TRBV12-4; D might be TRBD1 (6 bases). V lost 2 bases to trimming and J lost 5 bases, with 15 bases between them. The CDR3 is 15 residues long. The CDR3 nucleotides are TGTGCCAGCAGTTTAAACAGGGCAGTCGAGGAGACCCAGTACTTC. Translated, it gives CASSLNRAVEETQYF.

This clonotype was seen a handful of times. The gene calls are TRBV7-2 and TRBJ2-5; possibly TRBD1 for D (5 bases). The CDR3 spans 13 residues. The germline CDR1 and CDR2 sequences are SGHTA and FQGNSA. Trimming pared 5 bases from V and 5 bases from J, leaving 12 bases between. The CDR3 DNA reads TGTGCCAGCAGCGGACACCAAGGGGAGACCCAGTACTTC. Translation: CASSGHQGETQYF.

This clonotype was detected only a few times. The chain recombines TRBV6-2 or TRBV6-3 with TRBJ1-5; the D is unclear. Germline V CDR1 and CDR2: MNHEY, SVGEGT. The CDR3 is 15 amino acids. Trimming cost V 5 bases and J 5 bases, with 16 bases left between them. The CDR3 bases are TGTGCCAGCAGTGGATCCCGGGCCTGGGATCAGCCCCAGCATTTT. It specifies CASSGSRAWDQPQHF.

This clonotype turned up a few times. V usage is TRBV6-1 and J usage is TRBJ2-2, with D perhaps matching TRBD1 or TRBD2 (7 bases each). The CDR3 is made up of 15 amino acids. V shed 6 bases and J shed 3 bases, with 14 bases lying between them. The germline V gene encodes CDR1 MNHNS and CDR2 SASEGT. CDR3: CASSRGAGDTGELFF. For the CDR3, the DNA is TGTGCCAGCAGCAGGGGGGCGGGGGACACCGGGGAGCTGTTTTTT.

A few counts support this clonotype. The CDR3 sequence: CASSWDGGQYNEQFF. DNA of the CDR3: TGTGCCAGTAGTTGGGACGGAGGACAATACAATGAGCAGTTCTTC. The chain links TRBV19 to TRBJ2-1, with D tentatively TRBD1 or TRBD2 (5 bases each). CDR3 length: 15 amino acids. Germline V gene lookup returns CDR1 LNHDA and CDR2 SQIVND (reference sequence). V was pared by 5 bases and J by 4 bases, with 15 bases between.

In its sample, this clonotype was seen a few times. The CDR3 region is CASMPWGRITEAFF. The CDR3 nucleotides are TGTGCCAGCATGCCTTGGGGAAGGATCACTGAAGCTTTCTTT. This chain connects TRBV25-1 to TRBJ1-1; D not resolved. Trimming took 7 bases from V and 4 from J, leaving 16 bases between them. This CDR3 spans 14 amino acids. Looked up from germline, CDR1 is MGHDK and CDR2 is SYGVNS.

This clonotype has more than one count but fewer than ten. The V and J genes are TRBV7-9 and TRBJ2-6; D might be TRBD2 (5 bases). The germline V gene encodes CDR1 SEHNR and CDR2 FQNEAQ (reference sequence). With 0 bases removed from V and 0 bases from J, the gap between germline ends came to 9 bases. The CDR3 runs to 17 residues. CDR3 protein: CASSLARGLSGANVLTF. The CDR3 bases are TGTGCCAGCAGCTTAGCGAGAGGGCTCTCTGGGGCCAACGTCCTGACTTTC. Using reference TRBV7-9 and TRBJ2-6 for the parts outside the CDR3, the full variable domain is DTGVSQNPRHKITKRGQNVTFRCDPISEHNRLYWYRQTLGQGPEFLTYFQNEAQLEKSRLLSDRFSAERPKGSFSTLEIQRTEQGDSAMYLCASSLARGLSGANVLTFGAGSRLTVL.